This T cell receptor beta chain stems from a study of blood T cells in healthy people across ages. Findings of the study overall: The fall in TCR beta diversity per million T cells was roughly linear with age.

Comments on this clonotype: Its cognate antigen is unknown.

For the second PCR, which ran for about 6 to 11 cycles, a sample-barcoded 5' primer and a J-beta primer mix were used. Tags on each cDNA molecule came from a template-switch adaptor with 12 random nucleotides. One entry per CDR3 protein results from TCRdb running MiXCR on the 5' RACE reads. The data hold roughly 860,000 distinct CDR3 sequences, with around two thirds observed a single time. Extractions gave at least 5 micrograms of total RNA per sample. The germline V gene encodes CDR1 DFQATT and CDR2 SNEGSKA (reference sequence). V was trimmed by 1 base and J by 0 bases, leaving 7 bases between them. The CDR3 extends over 14 amino acids.

This chain links TRBV20-1 with TRBJ2-1, with D maybe TRBD2 (5 bases). Sample: blood. This receptor was taken from a young man in good health. The CDR3 loop reads CSARGGASYNEQFF. The CDR3, as DNA: TGCAGTGCTAGAGGGGGAGCCTCCTACAATGAGCAGTTCTTC.